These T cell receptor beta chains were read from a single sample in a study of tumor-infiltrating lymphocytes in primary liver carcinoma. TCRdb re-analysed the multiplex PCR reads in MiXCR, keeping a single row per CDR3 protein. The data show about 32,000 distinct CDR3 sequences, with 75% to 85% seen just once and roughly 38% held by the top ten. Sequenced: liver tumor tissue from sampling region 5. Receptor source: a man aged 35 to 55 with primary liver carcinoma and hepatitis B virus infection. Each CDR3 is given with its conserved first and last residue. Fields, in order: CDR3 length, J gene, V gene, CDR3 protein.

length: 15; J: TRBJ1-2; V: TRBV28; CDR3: CASIPHSDRGDGYTF
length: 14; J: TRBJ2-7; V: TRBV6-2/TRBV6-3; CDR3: CASSYLKGFGEQYF
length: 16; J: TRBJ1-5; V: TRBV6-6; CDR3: CASKTGTVDSNQPQHF
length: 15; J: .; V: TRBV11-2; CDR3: CASSQGTGRTCEQFF
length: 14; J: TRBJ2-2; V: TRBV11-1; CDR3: CASSFTGVNGELFF
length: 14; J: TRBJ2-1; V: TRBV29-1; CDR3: CSVEASGIYNEQFF
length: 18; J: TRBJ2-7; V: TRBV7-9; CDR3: CASSLYGLRDRDTYEQYF
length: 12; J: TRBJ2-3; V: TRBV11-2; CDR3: CPRSASTDSQYF
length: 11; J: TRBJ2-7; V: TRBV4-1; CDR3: CAVGSFYEQYF
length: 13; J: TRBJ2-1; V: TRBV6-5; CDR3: CGSKKGLYNEQSF
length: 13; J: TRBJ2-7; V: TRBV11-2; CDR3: CASSLGRVGVQHF
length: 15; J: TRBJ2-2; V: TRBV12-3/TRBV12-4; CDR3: CASSPAGAATGELFF
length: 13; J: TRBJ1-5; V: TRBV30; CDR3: CAWSTAGGHSQHF
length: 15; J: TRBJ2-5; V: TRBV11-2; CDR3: CASSKTPGGKETQYF
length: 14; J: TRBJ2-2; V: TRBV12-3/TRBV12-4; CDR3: CASSHHRGTGELFF